The 23 T cell receptor beta chains reported below all come from one sample, sequenced in a study of blood T cell repertoires in COVID-19. Repertoires were generated with immunoSEQ multiplex PCR, while TCRdb's copy carries only in-frame clones and drops some. Of under 150,000 clones listed, approximately 80% are singletons. The material sequenced was peripheral blood. The receptors originated from a woman aged 40 to 55 with active or convalescent COVID-19.

A few counts support this clone. This rearrangement joins TRBV24-1 to TRBJ2-7, with D perhaps matching TRBD1 (6 bases). The ends were cut back, 1 base at V and 8 bases at J, with 11 bases in the middle. Germline values: CDR1 KGHDR, CDR2 SFDVKD. This CDR3 region has 13 residues. The CDR3: CATSDLLQGQQYF. CDR3 coding DNA: TGTGCCACCAGTGATTTATTACAGGGCCAGCAGTACTTC.

This chain links TRBV2 with TRBJ2-7, with a possible D match to TRBD2 (6 bases). Germline V gene data show CDR1 as SNHLY and CDR2 as FYNNEI. The CDR3 runs to 14 residues. V was pared by 6 bases and J by 3 bases, with 15 bases between. As DNA, the CDR3 is TGTGCCAGCAGGTCGCAGGGAGCGGGCTACGAGCAGTACTTC. The encoded protein is CASRSQGAGYEQYF.

The V and J genes are TRBV27 and TRBJ1-5; D may be TRBD1 (5 bases). Germline V CDR1 and CDR2: MNHEY, SMNVEV (reference sequence). The ends were cut back, 5 bases at V and 1 base at J, with 15 bases in the middle. The CDR3 extends over 16 amino acids. The CDR3 nucleotides read TGTGCCAGCAGTGCCCGCGGGGGTTTGAGCAATCAGCCCCAGCATTTT. This gives the protein CASSARGGLSNQPQHF.

The chain combines TRBV3-1 (or the pseudogene TRBV3-2) with TRBJ2-6; D remains ambiguous. Trimming took off 4 bases at V and 15 bases at J, with 13 bases between the two ends. The CDR3 is 12 residues long. Germline assignment: CDR1 LGHDT and CDR2 YNNKEL (reference sequence). In DNA form, the CDR3 reads TGTGCCAGCAGCCCAGGATCGATGGACCTGACTTTC. It is translated as CASSPGSMDLTF.

J is TRBJ1-2 and V is TRBV6-6; the D is unclear. V lost 5 bases to trimming and J lost 5 bases, with 12 bases between them. The CDR3 runs to 13 residues. The germline CDR1 and CDR2 sequences are MNHNY and SVGAGI (reference sequence). The CDR3 sequence is CASSPIDYYGYTF. As DNA, the CDR3 is TGTGCCAGCAGTCCCATAGACTATTATGGCTACACCTTC.

The rearrangement joins TRBV5-8 to TRBJ2-1; 10 nucleotides agree with TRBD2. This CDR3 is 20 amino acids long. V lost 0 bases to trimming and J lost 1 base; unmatched junction nucleotides: 13. Germline V gives CDR1 SGHTS, CDR2 YDEGEE. The CDR3 nucleotides are TGTGCCAGCAGCTTGGAAAAAGGTAGCGGGGGGCCCCCATCCTACAATGAGCAGTTCTTC. It yields the protein CASSLEKGSGGPPSYNEQFF.

The chain uses TRBV28 and TRBJ2-1; D assignment may be TRBD1 or TRBD2 (6 bases each). Trimming shortened V by 10 bases and J by 1 base, and 17 bases separated the two germline ends. This CDR3 region has 15 residues. CDR1 and CDR2 from the germline V gene are MDHEN and SYDVKM. CDR3: CATRGAGPSYNEQFF. CDR3 nucleotide sequence: TGTGCCACCAGGGGAGCGGGCCCTTCCTACAATGAGCAGTTCTTC.

This chain joins TRBV5-1 and TRBJ2-7; tentative D call: TRBD2 (6 bases). This CDR3 is 15 amino acids long. V shed 3 bases and J shed 3 bases, with 16 bases lying between them. CDR1 is SGHRS, CDR2 YFSETQ, per germline. As DNA, the CDR3 is TGCGCCAGCAGCTCAGAATCGACGGACTACTACGAGCAGTACTTC. It specifies CASSSESTDYYEQYF.

The J gene is TRBJ1-5, the V gene TRBV5-6, with unresolved D. V was pared by 3 bases and J by 2 bases, with 15 bases between. Germline loops: CDR1 SGHDT, CDR2 YYEEEE. This CDR3 spans 16 amino acids. CDR3 in amino acids: CASSSKTPIGNQPQHF. CDR3 coding DNA: TGTGCCAGCAGCTCCAAAACCCCTATTGGCAATCAGCCCCAGCATTTT.

The chain uses TRBV5-1 and TRBJ2-5, with D perhaps TRBD1 (5 bases). Germline lookup yields CDR1 SGHRS and CDR2 YFSETQ. The CDR3 totals 15 residues. Trimming removed 4 bases at V and 2 bases at J, with 15 bases between. The CDR3 sequence: CASSTRQSVQETQYF. DNA for the CDR3: TGCGCCAGCAGCACGAGACAGAGTGTTCAAGAGACCCAGTACTTC.

This rearrangement joins TRBV7-9 to TRBJ2-5; 10 bases agree with TRBD2. There are 16 residues in the CDR3. Germline CDR1 reads SEHNR; CDR2 reads FQNEAQ (reference sequence). The trim removed 1 base at V and 2 bases at J, leaving 4 bases unmatched. The CDR3 DNA is TGTGCCAGCAGCTTAGGTCTGACTAGCGGGCAAGAGACCCAGTACTTC. It codes for CASSLGLTSGQETQYF.

There are a few counts of this clone. The chain couples TRBV3-1 (or the pseudogene TRBV3-2) to TRBJ2-2, with TRBD2 matching over 10 bases. The CDR3 consists of 19 residues. Germline values: CDR1 LGHDT, CDR2 YNNKEL (reference sequence). V lost 0 bases, J lost 0 bases, and 7 bases stayed unmatched. This chain's CDR3 is CASSQELGSGGSNTGELFF. As DNA, the CDR3 is TGTGCCAGCAGCCAAGAGTTAGGTAGCGGGGGGTCGAACACCGGGGAGCTGTTTTTT.

The chain has TRBV19 and TRBJ1-2; D call uncertain. The germline V and J ends were trimmed by 4 bases and 0 bases, with 18 bases remaining between them. CDR3 length: 17 amino acids. Germline CDR1 is LNHDA and CDR2 is SQIVND (reference sequence). Here the CDR3 reads CASSTTGSPAANYGYTF. In DNA, the CDR3 is TGTGCCAGTAGTACCACGGGTTCGCCAGCTGCTAACTATGGCTACACCTTC.

The gene calls are TRBV5-1 and TRBJ1-1, with 8 bases fitting TRBD1. The CDR3 sequence is 19 residues long. The germline gives CDR1 SGHRS, CDR2 YFSETQ. J lost 5 bases, V lost 0 bases, and 18 bases had no gene match. CDR3 bases: TGCGCCAGCAGCTTGGAAGTAGGACAGGGTCATCAGGGGAAGACTGAAGCTTTCTTT. It translates to CASSLEVGQGHQGKTEAFF.

The chain joins TRBV28 to TRBJ2-3; D may be TRBD1 (5 bases). V gave up 5 bases and J gave up 0 bases, with 27 bases separating them. The CDR3 totals 20 residues. Germline CDR1 is MDHEN and CDR2 is SYDVKM. CDR3 bases: TGTGCCAGCAGTCCGTGGGGCGGCTGGACCGGTATCACAAGCACAGATACGCAGTATTTT. Translating gives CASSPWGGWTGITSTDTQYF.

The V gene is TRBV7-2, the J gene TRBJ2-5; tentatively, D is TRBD2 (5 bases). Germline lookup yields CDR1 SGHTA and CDR2 FQGNSA. V lost 0 bases, J lost 5 bases, and 13 bases lay in between. The CDR3 extends over 15 amino acids. The CDR3 coding sequence is TGTGCCAGCAGCTTAGCTTCGGTGGGCGGGGAGACCCAGTACTTC. Translation gives CASSLASVGGETQYF.

This clone was detected a few times. The genes are TRBV6-2 or TRBV6-3 and TRBJ2-3; D is possibly TRBD2 (6 bases). Germline V gene data show CDR1 as MNHEY and CDR2 as SVGEGT. The CDR3 is 17 residues long. Between the trimmed V and J ends, which lost 0 bases and 0 bases, there was a span of 13 bases. In nucleotides, the CDR3 is TGTGCCAGCAGTTACTCGAACGGCGGGATGAGCACAGATACGCAGTATTTT. It is translated as CASSYSNGGMSTDTQYF.

This clone appeared a single time. The gene calls are TRBV4-1 and TRBJ1-1; 8 nucleotides line up with TRBD1. Per the germline V gene, CDR1 is MGHRA and CDR2 is YSYEKL. There are 13 residues in the CDR3. With 0 bases clipped from V and 11 bases from J, the junction kept 5 bases outside the gene matches. The CDR3 spells CASSQERTGPAFF. CDR3 nucleotide sequence: TGCGCCAGCAGCCAAGAGCGGACAGGGCCGGCTTTCTTT.

The rearrangement joins TRBV6-5 to TRBJ1-6; the D gene is possibly TRBD1 (6 bases). Germline V gives CDR1 MNHEY, CDR2 SVGAGI. The CDR3 sequence is 13 residues long. The V and J ends lost 4 bases and 9 bases respectively, with 10 bases between them. This CDR3 reads CASSLDRGSPLHF. The DNA for the CDR3 is TGTGCCAGCAGTTTGGACAGAGGTTCACCCCTCCACTTT.

V gene TRBV4-1 combines with J gene TRBJ2-5, with D unresolved. Germline CDR1 reads MGHRA; CDR2 reads YSYEKL. V was trimmed by 3 bases and J by 5 bases, leaving 7 bases between them. There are 12 residues in the CDR3. The CDR3 DNA sequence: TGCGCCAGCAGCCACCCACGGGAGACCCAGTACTTC. It yields the protein CASSHPRETQYF.

This clone was seen once. This sequence joins TRBV5-1 and TRBJ2-3; D perhaps matches TRBD2 (7 bases). V lost 2 bases and J 3 bases, leaving 16 bases between the germline ends. This CDR3 spans 16 amino acids. Germline V CDR1 and CDR2: SGHRS, YFSETQ. This CDR3 is CASSLRGASETDTQYF. Here the CDR3 DNA reads TGCGCCAGCAGCTTACGGGGGGCCTCGGAGACAGATACGCAGTATTTT.

This sequence joins TRBV19 and TRBJ1-5, with a weak D call TRBD1 (5 bases). CDR1 LNHDA and CDR2 SQIVND come from the germline V gene (reference sequence). V was pared by 10 bases and J by 6 bases, with 13 bases between. The CDR3 covers 12 residues. The CDR3 reads CATNIGAQPQHF. The CDR3, as DNA: TGTGCCACCAACATAGGGGCTCAGCCCCAGCATTTT.

The V gene is TRBV2, the J gene TRBJ1-5; TRBD1 is a possible D gene (6 bases). The CDR3 is 16 residues long. Trimming cost V 8 bases and J 3 bases, with 20 bases left between them. The V gene's germline CDR1 is SNHLY and CDR2 FYNNEI. The CDR3, as DNA: TGTGCCAGCGATACTACTCCTACAGGGCTCAATCAGCCCCAGCATTTT. This codes for CASDTTPTGLNQPQHF.